Listed below are T cell receptor beta chains from one sample, sequenced in a study of OX40 agonist ivuxolimab in advanced cancers. Only in-frame clones appear in the TCRdb table, and some are missing; sequencing was by immunoSEQ multiplex PCR. Of about 110,000 clones in the sample, 80% to 95% were seen once. Sample: CD4+ or CD8+ T cells sorted from blood, taken in a trial of the OX40 agonist ivuxolimab. These receptors were collected from an adult with an advanced solid tumor such as melanoma, head and neck, liver or kidney cancer. CDR3s include the opening cysteine and the closing phenylalanine or tryptophan. The D gene is left open where the match is weak. The size of a clone is reported for some rows only, either as once, few or many, or as a class for expanded clones.

-	11	TRBV6-1	TRBJ1-1	-	CASFSEGAAFF	TGTGCCAGCTTCTCGGAAGGCGCAGCTTTCTTT
-	15	TRBV5-8	TRBJ2-1	-	CASSLQWGRFNEQFF	TGTGCCAGCAGCTTACAGTGGGGGAGATTCAATGAGCAGTTCTTC
-	13	TRBV2	TRBJ2-2	TRBD2	CASGLAGPGELFF	TGTGCCAGCGGACTAGCGGGACCCGGGGAGCTGTTTTTT
-	13	TRBV19	TRBJ1-1	-	CASSRSKNTEAFF	TGTGCCAGTAGTAGATCAAAGAACACTGAAGCTTTCTTT
-	15	TRBV6-5	TRBJ1-1	TRBD1	CASSYQGQGVTEAFF	TGTGCCAGCAGTTACCAGGGGCAGGGGGTTACTGAAGCTTTCTTT
-	13	TRBV5-1	TRBJ2-3	-	CASSFEATDTQYF	TGCGCCAGCAGCTTCGAGGCGACAGATACGCAGTATTTT
-	13	TRBV6-5	TRBJ2-7	TRBD2	CASSTGGWGEQYF	TGTGCCAGCAGCACCGGGGGGTGGGGCGAGCAGTACTTC
once	15	TRBV9	TRBJ2-2	-	CASSVLGTNTGELFF	TGTGCCAGCAGCGTCCTAGGGACGAACACCGGGGAGCTGTTTTTT
-	15	TRBV7-8	TRBJ2-7	-	CASSDTGTLIYEQYF	TGTGCCAGCAGCGATACCGGGACTCTCATCTACGAGCAGTACTTC
-	12	TRBV18	TRBJ2-3	-	CASNDARDTQYF	TGTGCCAGCAATGATGCAAGGGATACGCAGTATTTT
-	14	TRBV5-4	TRBJ2-7	-	CASSRQTNGDEQYF	TGTGCCAGCAGCCGACAGACTAACGGTGACGAGCAGTACTTC
-	13	TRBV30	TRBJ2-7	-	CAWSLGLLYEQYF	TGTGCCTGGAGTCTCGGGCTACTATACGAGCAGTACTTC
-	15	TRBV11-2	TRBJ1-1	-	CASSLRTGMNTEAFF	TGTGCCAGCAGCTTAAGAACGGGAATGAACACTGAAGCTTTCTTT
-	14	TRBV5-1	TRBJ2-1	TRBD1	CASRGGEGATREFF	TGCGCCAGCAGAGGGGGCGAGGGGGCGACCAGGGAGTTCTTC
-	16	TRBV13	TRBJ2-7	-	CASSLGGGPIFGEQYF	TGTGCCAGCAGCTTAGGCGGGGGACCAATATTTGGAGAGCAGTACTTC
-	16	TRBV30	TRBJ1-6	TRBD1	CAWSADRSSYNSPLHF	TGTGCCTGGAGTGCGGACAGGAGCTCCTATAATTCACCCCTCCACTTT
-	14	TRBV5-4	TRBJ1-2	-	CASSLDRVTYGYTF	TGTGCCAGCAGCTTGGACAGGGTTACCTATGGCTACACCTTC
-	15	TRBV14	TRBJ2-7	-	CASSPNPWSSYEQYF	TGTGCCAGCAGTCCCAACCCCTGGAGCTCCTACGAGCAGTACTTC
-	17	TRBV5-1	TRBJ1-3	-	CASSLAGQPSSGNTIYF	TGCGCCAGCAGCTTGGCCGGACAGCCTAGCTCTGGAAACACCATATATTTT
-	18	TRBV5-6	TRBJ2-5	TRBD2	CASSLGLAGGPSEETQYF	TGTGCCAGCAGCTTGGGACTAGCGGGGGGGCCGAGTGAAGAGACCCAGTACTTC
-	15	TRBV19	TRBJ1-2	-	CASSRLSEGDYGYTF	TGTGCCAGTAGTCGGTTGAGTGAGGGGGACTATGGCTACACCTTC
once	12	TRBV6-1	TRBJ1-1	-	CASSELGTEAFF	TGTGCCAGCAGTGAATTAGGGACTGAAGCTTTCTTT
-	14	TRBV7-3	TRBJ1-2	-	CASSLYRDRSGYTF	TGTGCCAGCAGCTTATACAGGGACCGTAGCGGCTACACCTTC
-	16	TRBV6-6	TRBJ2-1	TRBD1	CASSYSSETGNDEQFF	TGTGCCAGCAGTTACTCCTCCGAGACAGGGAACGATGAGCAGTTCTTC
-	14	TRBV27	TRBJ1-1	-	CASSQSGRDTEAFF	TGTGCCAGCAGTCAATCAGGGCGGGACACTGAAGCTTTCTTT
-	14	TRBV6-6	TRBJ2-7	TRBD1	CASKTGTGEFEQYF	TGTGCCAGCAAGACCGGGACAGGGGAGTTCGAGCAGTACTTC
-	14	TRBV5-4	TRBJ2-1	-	CASSWQLGSDEQFF	TGTGCCAGCAGCTGGCAACTAGGAAGCGATGAGCAGTTCTTC
-	14	TRBV19	TRBJ2-4	-	CASSKGLIVNIQYF	TGTGCCAGTAGTAAAGGACTGATCGTAAACATTCAGTACTTC
-	15	TRBV6-5	TRBJ2-6	-	CASSKDSSGANVLTF	TGTGCCAGCAGTAAGGACAGTTCAGGGGCCAACGTCCTGACTTTC
-	13	TRBV7-2	TRBJ2-2	-	CASSRPGAGELFF	TGTGCCAGCAGCCGTCCTGGCGCCGGGGAGCTGTTTTTT
-	15	TRBV7-2	TRBJ2-3	TRBD1	CASSLSSRGQDTQYF	TGTGCCAGCAGCTTAAGTAGTAGGGGGCAAGATACGCAGTATTTT
few	15	TRBV6-1	TRBJ2-6	-	CASTPGGSGANVLTF	TGTGCCAGTACACCAGGAGGCTCTGGGGCCAACGTCCTGACTTTC
-	13	TRBV27	TRBJ2-2	-	CASGRGDTGELFF	TGTGCCAGCGGGAGAGGGGACACCGGGGAGCTGTTTTTT
-	18	TRBV12-5	TRBJ1-1	TRBD1	CASGRYMGQGAENTEAFF	TGTGCTAGTGGACGCTACATGGGACAGGGGGCAGAGAACACTGAAGCTTTCTTT
-	14	TRBV7-6	TRBJ1-1	-	CASSLDIVGSEAFF	TGTGCCAGCAGCTTAGATATAGTGGGGTCTGAAGCTTTCTTT
-	15	TRBV7-6	TRBJ2-3	TRBD2	CASSLVAGSTDTQYF	TGTGCCAGCAGCTTAGTAGCGGGGTCCACAGATACGCAGTATTTT
-	13	TRBV10-1	TRBJ1-1	-	CASSESGLSEAFF	TGCGCCAGCAGTGAGTCGGGACTTTCTGAAGCTTTCTTT
-	14	TRBV2	TRBJ2-5	TRBD1	CASILRTGGETQYF	TGTGCCAGCATTTTACGGACAGGGGGCGAGACCCAGTACTTC
-	14	TRBV5-4	TRBJ2-7	-	CASSSRQALHEQYF	TGTGCCAGCAGCTCAAGACAGGCACTCCACGAGCAGTACTTC
-	15	TRBV11-3	TRBJ2-3	TRBD2	CASSFGTSGTDTQYF	TGTGCCAGCAGCTTCGGGACTAGCGGTACAGATACGCAGTATTTT
-	14	TRBV27	TRBJ2-7	TRBD1	CASSTGQETYEQYF	TGTGCCAGCAGTACTGGACAGGAGACCTACGAGCAGTACTTC
-	15	TRBV5-1	TRBJ1-2	TRBD1	CASSPRTGDNYGYTF	TGCGCCAGCAGCCCCCGTACAGGGGACAACTATGGCTACACCTTC